Listed below are T cell receptor beta chains from one sample, sequenced in a study of regulatory T cells in long-lasting Graves disease. TCRdb re-called the multiplex PCR reads with MiXCR, one entry per CDR3 protein. The table includes around 430,000 distinct CDR3 sequences, around a fifth detected once. The specimen was peripheral blood mononuclear cells (PBMCs), collected when the disease was refractory, from a patient treated with antithyroid drugs. These receptors all stem from a female donor with Graves disease. Each CDR3 is given with its conserved first and last residue. The D gene is left open where the match is weak. Rows give clone size only sometimes, using once, few, many, or a class for an expanded clone.

V gene,J gene,D gene,clone size,CDR3 DNA,CDR3 protein
TRBV5-1,TRBJ2-2,NA,NA,TGCGCCAGCAGCTTGGAGGCCATACGGAACACCGGGGAGCTGTTTTTT,CASSLEAIRNTGELFF
TRBV6-2/TRBV6-3,TRBJ2-3,TRBD1,NA,TGTGCCAGCAGTTTGACAGGGGCTAGCACAGATACGCAGTATTTT,CASSLTGASTDTQYF
TRBV30,TRBJ2-5,TRBD1,few,TGTGCCTGGAGTCGGCAGACAGGGGGAGAAAAGACCCAGTACTTC,CAWSRQTGGEKTQYF
TRBV6-2/TRBV6-3,TRBJ1-1,NA,many,TGTGCCAGCAGTTCGACGCCCATGAACACTGAAGCTTTCTTT,CASSSTPMNTEAFF
TRBV27,TRBJ1-1,NA,NA,TGTGCCAGCAGTTTATCTGTGGGGGCCACTGAAGCTTTCTTT,CASSLSVGATEAFF
TRBV28,TRBJ2-1,NA,few,TGTGCCAGCAGACTTGGGGGGACGGGCAATGAGCAGTTCTTC,CASRLGGTGNEQFF
TRBV6-1,TRBJ1-5,NA,many,TGTGCCAGCAGTACCGACGGGGGCGGATCCAATCAGCCCCAGCATTTT,CASSTDGGGSNQPQHF
TRBV6-1,TRBJ1-4,NA,many,TGTGCCAGCAGTCGTCGGGACTCCTCAACTAATGAAAAACTGTTTTTT,CASSRRDSSTNEKLFF
TRBV20-1,TRBJ1-2,NA,few,TGCAACCACAGGAATACTAACTATGGCTACACCTTC,CNHRNTNYGYTF
TRBV14,TRBJ1-2,NA,NA,TGTGCCAGCAGCCATTCCGACAGGCCCTATGGCTACACCTTC,CASSHSDRPYGYTF
TRBV12-3/TRBV12-4,TRBJ2-1,NA,NA,TGTGCCAGCAGTCCCCAATACAATGAGCAGTTCTTC,CASSPQYNEQFF
TRBV7-2,TRBJ1-1,NA,few,TGTGCCAGCAGCCGAGGTGGGAGGATGAACACTGAAGCTTTCTTT,CASSRGGRMNTEAFF
TRBV7-2,TRBJ2-2,NA,many,TGTGCCAGCAGCTTAGGAAGCACCGGGGAGCTGTTTTTT,CASSLGSTGELFF
TRBV6-1,TRBJ2-7,NA,many,TGTGCCAGCAGCCAAAGTAGATACGAGCAGTACTTC,CASSQSRYEQYF
TRBV28,TRBJ1-3,NA,many,TGTGCCAGCACTGGAAACACCATATATTTT,CASTGNTIYF
TRBV19,TRBJ1-4,NA,few,TGTGCCAGTAGTCAGGAAGGTTTGGGGAAGAAGGAACTGTTTTTT,CASSQEGLGKKELFF
TRBV7-2,TRBJ2-5,TRBD2,NA,TGTGCCAGCAGCCCAGGAGCTAGCGGGGGCTCACTAGAGACCCAGTACTTC,CASSPGASGGSLETQYF
TRBV27,TRBJ1-1,NA,many,TGTGCCAGCAGTTTATCAGGGGAAGGATTCACTGAAGCTTTCTTT,CASSLSGEGFTEAFF
TRBV30,TRBJ2-7,NA,NA,TGTGCCTGGACGAGGAACTCCTACGAGCAGTACTTC,CAWTRNSYEQYF
TRBV20-1,TRBJ2-5,NA,NA,TGCAGTGCTATAGAGGGTCCGCGAGAGACCCAGTACTTC,CSAIEGPRETQYF
TRBV20-1,TRBJ1-4,NA,few,TGCAGTGCTAGGCCACTTTCAGGGGCGCAAAGTAATTTTCGCAATGAAAAACTGTTTTTT,CSARPLSGAQSNFRNEKLFF
TRBV20-1,TRBJ1-2,NA,few,TGCAGTGCTCCCCCCCCAGGGAACTATGGCTACACCTTC,CSAPPPGNYGYTF